This T cell receptor (beta chain) was profiled in a study of beta chain features in type 1 diabetes. Overall study results and limits: With patients and controls alike, PCR might favor shorter templates to an equal degree. Shortening of TCRB CDR3s, moderate but significant, appeared in all four CD4+ subsets of Type 1 diabetes patients.

This clone occurred many times. Its specificity is not known. Sequencing targeted expressed TCRB transcripts, as all isolated RNA had been reverse transcribed. The repertoire was sequenced with immunoSEQ multiplex PCR; TCRdb's copy has only in-frame clones and lacks some. The sample records approximately 150,000 clones, about 13% being singletons. The CDR3 totals 12 residues. Germline V lookup: CDR1 SQVTM, CDR2 ANQGSEA. V lost 4 bases to trimming and J lost 5 bases, with 11 bases between them. The specimen was central memory CD4+ T cells from blood. The rearrangement joins TRBV29-1 to TRBJ1-1; unclear D gene. This clonotype was sampled from a man younger than 35 with type 1 diabetes. The DNA of the CDR3 is TGCAGCGTTGTAAAGGGAGGGACTGAAGCTTTCTTT. It encodes CSVVKGGTEAFF. The full variable domain, in which reference TRBV29-1 and TRBJ1-1 provide the parts outside the CDR3, is SAVISQKPSRDICQRGTSLTIQCQVDSQVTMMFWYRQQPGQSLTLIATANQGSEATYESGFVIDKFPISRPNLTFSTLTVSNMSPEDSSIYLCSVVKGGTEAFFGQGTRLTVV.